The 20 T cell receptor beta chains below were found in one sample sequenced in a study of graft-versus-host responses after intestinal transplantation. Intraepithelial and lamina propria lymphocytes were isolated from graft specimens. Here immunoSEQ multiplex PCR was the method, and the copy in TCRdb shows in-frame clones only, minus some. This table holds about 16,000 clones, around three quarters found once. The input for sequencing was ileum tissue, taken around 96 days after intestinal transplant. The receptors derive from a human patient who received an intestinal transplant, so some T cells may come from the graft donor.

The CDR3: CASSLGWGTTLYGEQFF. In nucleotides, the CDR3 is TGTGCCAGCAGCTTAGGTTGGGGGACTACCCTATATGGTGAGCAGTTCTTC. The V call is TRBV11-2, the J call TRBJ2-1; 7 bases align to TRBD2. With 1 base clipped from V and 9 bases from J, the junction kept 15 bases outside the gene matches. The CDR3 length is 17 residues. Germline lookup yields CDR1 SGHAT and CDR2 FQNNGV.

The V gene is TRBV28, the J gene TRBJ2-3; D gene uncertain. The CDR3 length is 13 residues. Trimming cost V 2 bases and J 1 base, with 4 bases left between them. Germline V gene data show CDR1 as MDHEN and CDR2 as SYDVKM. CDR3 nucleotide sequence: TGTGCCAGCAGTTTAGGGGGCACAGATACGCAGTATTTT. Translation gives CASSLGGTDTQYF.

Notes on this clone: At one boundary the junction diverges from the germline segment, which might be a read error. This chain uses TRBV6-1 with TRBJ2-1, with D possibly TRBD2 on 6 matching bases. This CDR3 is 11 amino acids long. Germline V lookup: CDR1 MNHNS, CDR2 SASEGT. The CDR3 region has the DNA TGTGCCTGCAGACTAGTGGACGAGCAGTTCTTC. This gives the protein CACRLVDEQFF.

The chain carries TRBV10-3 and TRBJ2-7, with D hard to call. Germline CDR1 reads ENHRY; CDR2 reads SYGVKD. The CDR3 is made up of 13 amino acids. V was clipped by 4 bases and J by 0 bases, with 7 bases between them. CDR3 residues: CAISVGPSYEQYF. CDR3 nucleotides: TGTGCCATCAGTGTCGGGCCCTCCTACGAGCAGTACTTC.

CDR3 sequence reads: CASSHRTGKENGYTF. The CDR3 coding sequence is TGTGCCAGCAGCCATCGGACAGGGAAGGAAAATGGCTACACCTTC. The genes are TRBV28 and TRBJ1-2; 8 nucleotides agree with TRBD1. CDR3 length equals 15 residues. The V gene's germline CDR1 is MDHEN and CDR2 SYDVKM. The V and J ends lost 6 bases and 6 bases, in that order; junction bases with no gene match: 12.

Worth noting for this clone: A read error may be the cause here, since a much bigger clone is one base away. The CDR3 DNA sequence: TGTGCCAGCAATTCCGGGGCAGGGGGCTATGGCTACACCTTC. Protein product: CASNSGAGGYGYTF. This chain uses TRBV25-1 with TRBJ1-2; 7 bases are shared with TRBD1. The ends lost 7 bases at V and 4 bases at J; junction bases unmatched: 9. The germline V gene has CDR1 MGHDK and CDR2 SYGVNS. The CDR3 contains 14 residues.

The chain employs TRBV9 and TRBJ2-3, with D tentatively TRBD1 or TRBD2 (6 bases each). The V gene lost 3 bases and the J gene lost 5 bases, with 16 bases spanning the gap. This CDR3 has 15 amino acids. Germline CDR1 is SGDLS and CDR2 is YYNGEE. The CDR3 coding sequence is TGTGCCAGCAGCGAGGAGGGGCAGGGGAAAGATACGCAGTATTTT. Amino acids: CASSEEGQGKDTQYF.

The gene calls are TRBV9 and TRBJ2-1, with D possibly being TRBD1 (6 bases). V lost 4 bases and J 8 bases, leaving 19 bases between the germline ends. CDR3 length: 15 amino acids. CDR1 and CDR2 from the germline V gene are SGDLS and YYNGEE. In nucleotides, the CDR3 is TGTGCCAGCAGCCCCCCCAGGACAGCTTTCGATGAGCAGTTCTTC. Encoded protein: CASSPPRTAFDEQFF. The full variable domain, completed using reference TRBV9 and TRBJ2-1, is DSGVTQTPKHLITATGQRVTLRCSPRSGDLSVYWYQQSLDQGLQFLIQYYNGEERAKGNILERFSAQQFPDLHSELNLSSLELGDSALYFCASSPPRTAFDEQFFGPGTRLTVL.

The chain is built from TRBV4-3 and TRBJ2-1; D is perhaps TRBD1 or TRBD2 (5 bases each). The CDR3 loop spans 17 amino acids. Trimming removed 0 bases from V and 3 bases from J, with 15 bases in between. Germline CDR1 reads LGHNA; CDR2 reads YSLEER. The CDR3, as DNA: TGCGCCAGCAGCCAAGATGTGTCGGGGACCATCTACAATGAGCAGTTCTTC. Encoded protein: CASSQDVSGTIYNEQFF.

The chain is built from TRBV7-3 and TRBJ2-1; 7 bases map to TRBD1. V was clipped by 4 bases and J by 2 bases; unmatched bases: 2. The germline CDR1 and CDR2 sequences are SGHTA and FQGTGA. The CDR3 contains 14 residues. The CDR3 here is CASSSTGAYNEQFF. The CDR3 DNA follows: TGTGCCAGCAGCTCAACAGGGGCCTACAATGAGCAGTTCTTC.

This chain joins TRBV28 and TRBJ1-2; D remains ambiguous. The germline gives CDR1 MDHEN, CDR2 SYDVKM. Trimming took 2 bases from V and 4 from J, leaving 17 bases between them. This CDR3 has 16 residues. The CDR3 reads CASSLNRWWRSYGYTF. In DNA form, the CDR3 reads TGTGCCAGCAGTTTAAACCGATGGTGGCGGTCCTATGGCTACACCTTC.

This rearrangement joins TRBV28 to TRBJ2-6; no reliable D call. This CDR3 contains 16 residues. Trimming removed 1 base from V and 1 base from J, with 8 bases in between. Germline CDR1 and CDR2: MDHEN and SYDVKM. In DNA form, the CDR3 reads TGTGCCAGCAGTTTATCGACACCTTCTGGGGCCAACGTCCTGACTTTC. Its protein is CASSLSTPSGANVLTF.

This chain uses TRBV7-2 with TRBJ2-7; the match to TRBD1 covers 9 bases. Germline V CDR1 and CDR2: SGHTA, FQGNSA. J lost 4 bases, V lost 5 bases, and 9 bases had no gene match. This CDR3 has 15 residues. This CDR3 is CASSLTGTGNYEQYF. CDR3 DNA sequence: TGTGCCAGCAGCCTAACCGGGACAGGGAATTACGAGCAGTACTTC.

The chain links TRBV4-2 to TRBJ2-3; 8 nucleotides align to TRBD2. CDR1 is LGHNA and CDR2 is YNFKEQ in the germline V gene. V dropped 4 bases and J dropped 3; count of bases not matched to a gene: 0. This CDR3 comprises 13 residues. The CDR3 DNA sequence: TGTGCCAGCAGCCCTAGCGGGACAGATACGCAGTATTTT. It yields the protein CASSPSGTDTQYF.

The rearrangement joins TRBV7-4 to TRBJ1-2, with D possibly being TRBD1 (5 bases). CDR1 is SGHVT and CDR2 is SQSDAQ in the germline V gene. The CDR3 totals 14 residues. The V end lost 4 bases, the J end lost 4 bases, and 13 bases lay between the germline ends. The CDR3 coding sequence is TGTGCCAGCAGCTCCCGACGGGACGGCTATGGCTACACCTTC. Translation gives CASSSRRDGYGYTF.

The chain joins TRBV19 to TRBJ1-6; no definite D call. The CDR3 sequence is 20 residues long. V was trimmed by 6 bases and J by 5 bases, leaving 29 bases between them. Per the germline V gene, CDR1 is LNHDA and CDR2 is SQIVND (reference sequence). In nucleotides, the CDR3 is TGTGCCAGTAGCCCTAGAAAGGCAGGAAGGCAAAAAGGGCATAATTCACCCCTCCACTTT. Its protein is CASSPRKAGRQKGHNSPLHF.

The chain has TRBV4-2 and TRBJ2-7; either TRBD1 or TRBD2 may fit D (5 bases each). Germline V gives CDR1 LGHNA, CDR2 YNFKEQ. Between the trimmed V and J ends, which lost 1 base and 3 bases, there was a span of 19 bases. The CDR3 is made up of 17 amino acids. The CDR3 loop reads CASSQVRETAGLYEQYF. The CDR3 region has the DNA TGTGCCAGCAGCCAAGTAAGGGAGACGGCAGGGCTCTACGAGCAGTACTTC.

This clone is termed large. The CDR3 bases are TGTGCCAGCAGCTTTGGACAGCCCTCCTACGAGCAGTACTTC. Translating gives CASSFGQPSYEQYF. The gene calls are TRBV13 and TRBJ2-7; perhaps TRBD1 as D (6 bases). Germline CDR1 reads PRHDT; CDR2 reads FYEKMQ (reference sequence). V was shortened by 3 bases and J by 0 bases, with 9 bases between the two germline ends. This CDR3 has 14 residues.

This clone was detected a few times. The gene calls are TRBV5-4 and TRBJ2-6, with 7 nucleotides matching TRBD1. Germline lookup yields CDR1 SGHNT and CDR2 YYREEE (reference sequence). V lost 5 bases, J lost 4 bases, and 15 bases stayed unmatched. This CDR3 has 18 residues. The CDR3 DNA follows: TGTGCCAGCAGTCACCCGACAGGGCGCCCCCGCGGGGCCAACGTCCTGACTTTC. This gives the protein CASSHPTGRPRGANVLTF.

This clone has a handful of counts. The chain recombines TRBV5-1 with TRBJ2-5; D ambiguous. Germline V CDR1 and CDR2: SGHRS, YFSETQ. V was trimmed by 2 bases and J by 1 base, leaving 0 bases between them. There are 11 residues in the CDR3. The CDR3 here is CASSFQETQYF. As DNA, the CDR3 is TGCGCCAGCAGCTTCCAAGAGACCCAGTACTTC.